This TCR beta chain was profiled in a study of blood T cells in healthy people across ages. Study conclusions and caveats: It was not known whether donors were CMV positive (a possible confounder of expanded clonotype changes).

The V and J ends lost 3 bases and 0 bases, in that order; junction bases with no gene match: 2. Germline-derived CDR1 and CDR2 are ENHRY and SYGVKD. The CDR3 contains 16 residues. Primed by a sample-barcoded 5' primer and a J-beta primer mix, a second PCR proceeded for 7 to 11 cycles. Each CDR3 protein is one row after TCRdb ran MiXCR on the 5' RACE reads. The table has fewer than 950,000 distinct CDR3 sequences, 30% to 45% seen once; the top ten hold 10% to 15%. Of note for this clonotype: Its matching antigen is unknown.

Caucasian individuals from Russia who were healthy and aged about 6 to 90 acted as donors. At least 6.5 million PBMCs were isolated per sample. RNA extraction gave at least 5 micrograms of total RNA per sample. Input material: blood. The rearrangement links TRBV10-3 to TRBJ2-3, with 11 bases aligning to TRBD2. The source is a man between 18 and 35 years old in good health. This CDR3 reads CAISDVAGGSTDTQYF. CDR3 nucleotides: TGTGCCATCAGTGATGTAGCGGGGGGGAGCACAGATACGCAGTATTTT.